Following are 12 T cell receptor beta chains from one sample sequenced in a study of OX40 agonist ivuxolimab in advanced cancers. The protocol was immunoSEQ multiplex PCR, while the TCRdb copy is restricted to in-frame clones and leaves out a portion. This table holds about 6,300 clones, around three quarters found once. The sequenced sample was CD4+ or CD8+ T cells sorted from blood, obtained in a trial of the OX40 agonist ivuxolimab. Receptor source: an adult with an advanced solid tumor such as melanoma, head and neck, liver or kidney cancer.

The rearrangement uses TRBV5-5 and TRBJ2-7, with D unresolved. Germline values: CDR1 SGHKS, CDR2 YYEKEE (reference sequence). The CDR3 is 13 residues long. V was cut by 4 bases and J by 5 bases, with 13 bases left in between. The CDR3 bases are TGTGCCAGCAGCAAGTTGGAGCAAGACGAGCAGTACTTC. It encodes CASSKLEQDEQYF. The whole variable domain, filled in from reference TRBV5-5 and TRBJ2-7, reads DAGVTQSPTHLIKTRGQQVTLRCSPISGHKSVSWYQQVLGQGPQFIFQYYEKEERGRGNFPDRFSARQFPNYSSELNVNALLLGDSALYLCASSKLEQDEQYFGPGTRLTVT.

The chain has TRBV4-1 and TRBJ2-1; D assignment may be TRBD1 or TRBD2 (5 bases each). In germline, CDR1 is MGHRA, CDR2 YSYEKL. The CDR3 is 13 amino acids. V dropped 3 bases and J dropped 4 bases, with 7 bases sitting between them. CDR3 DNA: TGCGCCAGCAGCCAGGGACCATACAATGAGCAGTTCTTC. Protein product: CASSQGPYNEQFF.

This chain connects TRBV2 to TRBJ1-2; the D is unclear. CDR1 and CDR2 from the germline V gene are SNHLY and FYNNEI. The V gene lost 3 bases and the J gene lost 4 bases, with 9 bases spanning the gap. The CDR3 spans 13 residues. The CDR3 DNA sequence: TGTGCCAGCAGTGATGTCAGGCCCTATGGCTACACCTTC. Its protein product is CASSDVRPYGYTF.

The V call is TRBV2, the J call TRBJ1-5, with TRBD1 matching 8 bases. Germline-derived CDR1 and CDR2 are SNHLY and FYNNEI. The CDR3 consists of 14 residues. V lost 1 base to trimming and J lost 8 bases; unmatched junction nucleotides: 4. For the CDR3, the DNA is TGTGCCAGCAGTGAAGAACAGGGGGATGAGCCCCAGCATTTT. This gives the protein CASSEEQGDEPQHF. Variable domain in full (rest from reference TRBV2 and TRBJ1-5): EPEVTQTPSHQVTQMGQEVILRCVPISNHLYFYWYRQILGQKVEFLVSFYNNEISEKSEIFDDQFSVERPDGSNFTLKIRSTKLEDSAMYFCASSEEQGDEPQHFGDGTRLSIL.

V is TRBV18 and J is TRBJ2-2; D call uncertain. Germline V gives CDR1 KGHSH, CDR2 LQKENI. This CDR3 spans 12 amino acids. V lost 3 bases to trimming and J lost 5 bases, with 4 bases between them. The CDR3 DNA follows: TGTGCCAGCTCACCGGTGACCGGGGAGCTGTTTTTT. It yields the protein CASSPVTGELFF. Looking up the rest from reference TRBV18 and TRBJ2-2 gives the full variable domain: NAGVMQNPRHLVRRRGQEARLRCSPMKGHSHVYWYRQLPEEGLKFMVYLQKENIIDESGMPKERFSAEFPKEGPSILRIQQVVRGDSAAYFCASSPVTGELFFGEGSRLTVL.

This clone was recorded a few times. J is TRBJ2-3 and V is TRBV2; a possible D gene is TRBD2 (6 bases). Germline CDR1 SNHLY, CDR2 FYNNEI. The CDR3 runs to 15 residues. Trimming removed 8 bases at V and 1 base at J, with 16 bases between. The CDR3 is CASYGGSGRTDTQYF. The DNA for the CDR3 is TGTGCCAGCTATGGGGGTAGCGGCCGCACAGATACGCAGTATTTT. Full variable domain (missing parts from reference TRBV2 and TRBJ2-3): EPEVTQTPSHQVTQMGQEVILRCVPISNHLYFYWYRQILGQKVEFLVSFYNNEISEKSEIFDDQFSVERPDGSNFTLKIRSTKLEDSAMYFCASYGGSGRTDTQYFGPGTRLTVL.

This clone turned up a few times. Other DNA sequences within the sample encode an identical CDR3. This chain joins TRBV6-5 and TRBJ1-2; 7 nucleotides match TRBD1. The V and J ends lost 0 bases and 5 bases, in that order; junction bases with no gene match: 0. Germline V gene data show CDR1 as MNHEY and CDR2 as SVGAGI. This CDR3 has 13 residues. CDR3 coding DNA: TGTGCCAGCAGTTACTCGACAGGGTATGGCTACACCTTC. Translated: CASSYSTGYGYTF.

The J gene is TRBJ2-1, the V gene TRBV4-2; TRBD2 agrees at 13 bases. The V gene end was trimmed by 4 bases and the J gene end by 4 bases; junction bases not matched to a gene: 4. Per germline, CDR1 LGHNA and CDR2 YNFKEQ. The CDR3 spans 16 residues. The CDR3 DNA sequence: TGTGCCAGCAGCCCGAGGACTAGCGGGAGTTACAATGAGCAGTTCTTC. Its protein is CASSPRTSGSYNEQFF.

The gene calls are TRBV7-2 and TRBJ1-2; 9 nucleotides align to TRBD1. Trimming took 5 bases from V and 5 from J; bases not matched to a gene: 6. This CDR3 spans 14 amino acids. Looked up from germline, CDR1 is SGHTA and CDR2 is FQGNSA. The CDR3 DNA reads as TGTGCCAGCAGCACGGGACAGGGACCTTATGGCTACACCTTC. This gives the protein CASSTGQGPYGYTF. Full variable domain (outside the CDR3, taken from reference TRBV7-2 and TRBJ1-2): GAGVSQSPSNKVTEKGKDVELRCDPISGHTALYWYRQSLGQGLEFLIYFQGNSAPDKSGLPSDRFSAERTGGSVSTLTIQRTQQEDSAVYLCASSTGQGPYGYTFGSGTRLTVV.

Written as DNA, the CDR3 is TGTGCCAGCAGTACTAGCGGGGTAAGGACAGATACGCAGTATTTT. Protein product: CASSTSGVRTDTQYF. V is TRBV27 and J is TRBJ2-3; TRBD2 matches at 10 bases. The germline gives CDR1 MNHEY, CDR2 SMNVEV (reference sequence). The V and J ends lost 5 bases and 3 bases, in that order; junction bases with no gene match: 5. CDR3 length: 15 residues.

This chain joins TRBV6-6 and TRBJ1-2; 9 nucleotides line up with TRBD1. This CDR3 spans 14 amino acids. Germline lookup yields CDR1 MNHNY and CDR2 SVGAGI (reference sequence). The V and J ends lost 2 bases and 7 bases, in that order; junction bases with no gene match: 5. The CDR3 bases are TGTGCCAGCAGTTACGTACAGGGGGCCGGTGGCTACACCTTC. Amino acid sequence: CASSYVQGAGGYTF.

The gene calls are TRBV2 and TRBJ2-1; D gene uncertain. With 7 bases removed from V and 4 bases from J, the gap between germline ends came to 11 bases. This CDR3 is built from 13 residues. The germline gives CDR1 SNHLY, CDR2 FYNNEI. DNA for the CDR3: TGTGCCAGCAAAGGCCCGATTTACAATGAGCAGTTCTTC. Amino acids: CASKGPIYNEQFF.